This T cell receptor (beta chain) was sequenced in a study of blood T cells in healthy people across ages. A J-beta primer mix and a sample-barcoded 5' primer were used in a second PCR of about 7 to 12 cycles. TCRdb called the 5' RACE reads again in MiXCR, with one record for every CDR3 protein. The table shows fewer than 1 million distinct CDR3 sequences, with 40% to 50% occurring only once. The sequencing input was blood. This TCR derives from a man between 60 and 75 years old in good health.

The CDR3 DNA sequence: TGCGCCAGCAGCTTGGGTCTATGCAATGAGCAGTTCTTC. Translating gives CASSLGLCNEQFF. The gene calls are TRBV5-1 and TRBJ2-1; D is unresolved. Germline CDR1 and CDR2: SGHRS and YFSETQ. This CDR3 spans 13 amino acids. Trimming removed 0 bases from V and 6 bases from J, with 7 bases in between.